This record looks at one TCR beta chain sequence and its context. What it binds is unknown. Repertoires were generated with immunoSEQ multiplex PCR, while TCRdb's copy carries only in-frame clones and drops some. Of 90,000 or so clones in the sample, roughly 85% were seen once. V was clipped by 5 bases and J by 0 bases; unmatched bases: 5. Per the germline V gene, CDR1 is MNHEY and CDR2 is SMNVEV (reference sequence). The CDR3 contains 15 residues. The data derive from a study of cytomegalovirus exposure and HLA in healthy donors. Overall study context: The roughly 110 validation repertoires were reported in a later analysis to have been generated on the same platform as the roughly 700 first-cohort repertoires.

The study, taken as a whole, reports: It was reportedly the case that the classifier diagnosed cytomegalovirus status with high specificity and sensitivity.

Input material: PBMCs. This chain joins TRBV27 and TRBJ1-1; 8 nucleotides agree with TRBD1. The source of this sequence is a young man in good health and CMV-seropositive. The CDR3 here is CASSTNRGVNTEAFF. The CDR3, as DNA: TGTGCCAGCAGTACCAACAGGGGGGTGAACACTGAAGCTTTCTTT.